The clone carrying this T cell receptor beta chain was observed a single time. The antigen remains unidentified. An immunoSEQ assay, version v3.0, was performed at survey level. The assay was immunoSEQ multiplex PCR, and TCRdb's table has in-frame clones only and misses some. The sample yields just over 35,000 clones, 70% to 90% seen once. The sample is drawn from a study of long-term antiretroviral therapy in people with HIV. Study background: It was about a decade before the 2015 immediate-ART recommendation that the earliest samples were taken. General study results and limits: ART adherence, viral resistance and therapy changes went undocumented. In HIV, the repertoires covered a tighter span of CDR3 lengths than in controls.

All participants with HIV were treated in the United States. Looked up from germline, CDR1 is LGHNT and CDR2 is FRNRAP. The CDR3 covers 19 residues. The junction had 14 bases not matched to a gene; V was cut back by 0 bases and J by 5 bases. The source is a man aged 18 to 29 with HIV. The sample was unsorted PBMCs, taken 2.2 years after starting antiretroviral therapy. This chain uses TRBV12-5 with TRBJ2-1, with 9 bases matching TRBD2. DNA for the CDR3: TGTGCTAGTGGTTTGGTACTGATGGGTAGCGGGGGACTCCACAATGAGCAGTTCTTC. Translated: CASGLVLMGSGGLHNEQFF.